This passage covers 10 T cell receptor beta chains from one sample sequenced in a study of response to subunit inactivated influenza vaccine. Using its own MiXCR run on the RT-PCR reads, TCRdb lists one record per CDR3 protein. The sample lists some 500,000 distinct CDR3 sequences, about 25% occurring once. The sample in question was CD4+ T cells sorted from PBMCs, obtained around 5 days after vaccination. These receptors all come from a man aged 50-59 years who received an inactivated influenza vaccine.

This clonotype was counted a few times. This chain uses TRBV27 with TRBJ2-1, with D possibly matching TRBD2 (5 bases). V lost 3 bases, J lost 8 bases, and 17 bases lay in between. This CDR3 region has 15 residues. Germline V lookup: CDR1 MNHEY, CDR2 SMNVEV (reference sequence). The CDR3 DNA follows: TGTGCCAGCAGTTTCGAGGGAGTTACCGGGGATGAGCAGTTCTTC. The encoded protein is CASSFEGVTGDEQFF.

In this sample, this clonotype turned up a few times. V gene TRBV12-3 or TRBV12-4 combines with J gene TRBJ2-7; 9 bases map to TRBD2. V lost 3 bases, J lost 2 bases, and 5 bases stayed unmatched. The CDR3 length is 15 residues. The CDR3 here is CASSFGIAGAYEQYF. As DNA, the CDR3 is TGTGCCAGCAGTTTTGGGATAGCGGGAGCCTACGAGCAGTACTTC.

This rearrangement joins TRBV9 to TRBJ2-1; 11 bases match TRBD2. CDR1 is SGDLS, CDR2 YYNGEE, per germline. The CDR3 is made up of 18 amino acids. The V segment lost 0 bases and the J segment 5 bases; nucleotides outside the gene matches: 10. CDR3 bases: TGTGCCAGCAGCGTAGCTACGAGGACTAGCGGGCCTAACAATGAGCAGTTCTTC. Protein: CASSVATRTSGPNNEQFF.

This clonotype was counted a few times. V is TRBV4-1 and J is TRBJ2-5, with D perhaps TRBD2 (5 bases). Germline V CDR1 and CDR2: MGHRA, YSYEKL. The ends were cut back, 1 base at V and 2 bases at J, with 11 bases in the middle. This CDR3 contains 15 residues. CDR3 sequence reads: CASSQVASRQETQYF. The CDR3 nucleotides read TGCGCCAGCAGCCAAGTGGCTAGCCGGCAAGAGACCCAGTACTTC.

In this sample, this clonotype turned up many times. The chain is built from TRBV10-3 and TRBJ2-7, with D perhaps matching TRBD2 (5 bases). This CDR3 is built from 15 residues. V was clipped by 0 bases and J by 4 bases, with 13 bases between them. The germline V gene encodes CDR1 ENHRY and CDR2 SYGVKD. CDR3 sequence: CAISESNLGVYEQYF. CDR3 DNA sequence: TGTGCCATCAGTGAGTCGAATTTGGGAGTGTACGAGCAGTACTTC.

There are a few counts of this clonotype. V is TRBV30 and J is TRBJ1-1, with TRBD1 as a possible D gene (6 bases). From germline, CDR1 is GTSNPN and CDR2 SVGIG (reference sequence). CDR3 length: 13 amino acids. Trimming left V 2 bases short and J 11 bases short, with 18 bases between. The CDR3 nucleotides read TGTGCCTGGAGTTCAGGGGTGTCGGTTCAGGCTTTCTTT. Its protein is CAWSSGVSVQAFF.

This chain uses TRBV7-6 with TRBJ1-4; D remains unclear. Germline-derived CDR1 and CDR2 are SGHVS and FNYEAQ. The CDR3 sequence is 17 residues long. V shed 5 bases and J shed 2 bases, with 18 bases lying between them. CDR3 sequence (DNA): TGTGCCAGCAGCCCGAGGAGAGTCGGCGTGACTAATGAAAAACTGTTTTTT. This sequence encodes CASSPRRVGVTNEKLFF. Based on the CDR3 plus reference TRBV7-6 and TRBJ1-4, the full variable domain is GAGVSQSPRYKVTKRGQDVALRCDPISGHVSLYWYRQALGQGPEFLTYFNYEAQQDKSGLPNDRFSAERPEGSISTLTIQRTEQRDSAMYRCASSPRRVGVTNEKLFFGSGTQLSVL.

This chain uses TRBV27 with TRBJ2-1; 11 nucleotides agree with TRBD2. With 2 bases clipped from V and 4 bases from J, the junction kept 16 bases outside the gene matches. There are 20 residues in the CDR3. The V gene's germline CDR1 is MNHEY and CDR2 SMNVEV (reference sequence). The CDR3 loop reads CASSLEGLAGGRLPYNEQFF. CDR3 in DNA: TGTGCCAGCAGTTTAGAGGGTCTAGCGGGGGGCCGACTACCTTACAATGAGCAGTTCTTC.

CDR3 protein: CASSYRALDTQYF. The DNA for the CDR3 is TGTGCCAGCAGTTACCGGGCCCTTGATACGCAGTATTTT. This chain uses TRBV6-5 with TRBJ2-3; D call uncertain. Germline V lookup: CDR1 MNHEY, CDR2 SVGAGI. Trimming stripped 2 bases from V and 6 bases from J, with 9 bases between. The CDR3 runs 13 residues.

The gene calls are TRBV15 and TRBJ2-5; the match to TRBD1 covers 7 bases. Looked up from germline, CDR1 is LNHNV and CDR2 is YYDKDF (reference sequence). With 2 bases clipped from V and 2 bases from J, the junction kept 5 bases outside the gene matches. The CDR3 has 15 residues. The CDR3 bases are TGTGCCACCAGCAGACCCGGGACAGTACAAGAGACCCAGTACTTC. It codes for CATSRPGTVQETQYF.